A selection of T cell receptor beta chains follows, all from one sample in a study of blood T cells in healthy people across ages. TCRdb fed the 5' RACE reads into MiXCR, producing one record per CDR3 protein. The sample carries approximately 800,000 distinct CDR3 sequences, approximately 35% recorded once. What was sequenced was blood. These receptors were collected from a man aged 18-30 years in good health. CDR3s include the opening cysteine and the closing phenylalanine or tryptophan. A D gene is named only where the DNA matches it firmly. Clone sizes are given selectively: once, few, many, or a class where the clone is expanded.

abundance: many; d_gene: .; j_gene: TRBJ2-7; v_gene: TRBV20-1; CDR3aa: CSARELGNSYEQYF; CDR3nt: TGCAGTGCTAGAGAATTGGGGAACTCCTACGAGCAGTACTTC
abundance: few; d_gene: .; j_gene: TRBJ2-1; v_gene: TRBV6-2/TRBV6-3; CDR3aa: CASSHPLGEQFF; CDR3nt: TGTGCCAGCAGTCACCCACTCGGGGAGCAGTTCTTC
abundance: few; d_gene: TRBD1; j_gene: TRBJ2-1; v_gene: TRBV5-1; CDR3aa: CASTDPGQDSYNEQFF; CDR3nt: TGCGCCAGCACCGATCCGGGACAGGACTCCTACAATGAGCAGTTCTTC
abundance: .; d_gene: TRBD1; j_gene: TRBJ1-4; v_gene: TRBV7-2; CDR3aa: CASSLEQGVRLFF; CDR3nt: TGTGCCAGCAGCTTAGAACAGGGGGTCCGGCTGTTTTTT
abundance: .; d_gene: .; j_gene: TRBJ1-2; v_gene: TRBV29-1; CDR3aa: CSVSTEINYGYTF; CDR3nt: TGCAGCGTTTCGACAGAAATTAACTATGGCTACACCTTC
abundance: many; d_gene: .; j_gene: TRBJ1-2; v_gene: TRBV7-2; CDR3aa: CASSLGATNYGYTF; CDR3nt: TGTGCCAGCAGCTTAGGGGCTACTAACTATGGCTACACCTTC
abundance: .; d_gene: TRBD1; j_gene: TRBJ1-4; v_gene: TRBV7-9; CDR3aa: CASSRGQGTTNEKLFF; CDR3nt: TGTGCCAGCAGCCGGGGACAGGGGACGACTAATGAAAAACTGTTTTTT
abundance: .; d_gene: .; j_gene: TRBJ1-1; v_gene: TRBV7-9; CDR3aa: CASTLSGPLNTEAFF; CDR3nt: TGTGCCAGCACCCTTAGTGGGCCCCTGAACACTGAAGCTTTCTTT
abundance: .; d_gene: .; j_gene: TRBJ1-2; v_gene: TRBV6-2/TRBV6-3; CDR3aa: CASSYRQEVRNGYTF; CDR3nt: TGTGCCAGCAGTTACCGACAGGAAGTCAGGAATGGCTACACCTTC
abundance: .; d_gene: .; j_gene: TRBJ2-7; v_gene: TRBV12-3/TRBV12-4; CDR3aa: CASSSPPGTPTYNEQYF; CDR3nt: TGTGCCAGCAGTTCCCCGCCTGGGACTCCGACCTACAATGAGCAGTACTTC
abundance: .; d_gene: TRBD2; j_gene: TRBJ2-3; v_gene: TRBV3-1; CDR3aa: CARSQNSGGVTDTQYF; CDR3nt: TGTGCCCGCAGCCAGAATAGCGGGGGGGTGACAGATACGCAGTATTTT
abundance: few; d_gene: .; j_gene: TRBJ1-1; v_gene: TRBV7-9; CDR3aa: CASSPRAPRSGAFF; CDR3nt: TGTGCCAGCAGTCCCCGGGCCCCCCGATCGGGAGCTTTCTTT
abundance: few; d_gene: TRBD2; j_gene: TRBJ2-1; v_gene: TRBV7-9; CDR3aa: CASSLSSGGAGYNEQFF; CDR3nt: TGTGCCAGCAGCTTATCCAGCGGGGGGGCGGGCTACAATGAGCAGTTCTTC
abundance: .; d_gene: .; j_gene: TRBJ2-7; v_gene: TRBV20-1; CDR3aa: CSAPRLGGPSGAQYF; CDR3nt: TGCAGTGCTCCCCGACTAGGGGGGCCAAGTGGGGCCCAGTACTTC